These 29 T cell receptor beta chains share one sample of origin, sequenced in a study of blood T cell repertoires in COVID-19. Profiled with immunoSEQ multiplex PCR; TCRdb holds only in-frame clones, not every one. In the table there are around 220,000 clones, around nine tenths of which are singletons. Sequencing was carried out using PBMCs or T cells enriched from blood (not recorded which). The receptor set was obtained from a woman between 18 and 29 years old who had recovered from COVID-19.

The chain links TRBV13 to TRBJ2-1; 7 nucleotides agree with TRBD2. J was trimmed by 8 bases and V by 2 bases; bases with no gene match: 9. Germline CDR1 reads PRHDT; CDR2 reads FYEKMQ (reference sequence). The CDR3 extends over 15 amino acids. The CDR3 coding sequence is TGTGCCAGCAGCTTACGCGGACTAGGGACCGATGAGCAGTTCTTC. Encoded protein: CASSLRGLGTDEQFF.

The chain carries TRBV11-2 and TRBJ1-4; weak D call: TRBD1 (6 bases). The CDR3 length is 13 residues. V was trimmed by 5 bases and J by 7 bases, leaving 11 bases between them. Germline values: CDR1 SGHAT, CDR2 FQNNGV. CDR3 sequence reads: CASSPGDGEKLFF. The CDR3 DNA reads as TGTGCCAGCAGCCCAGGGGACGGTGAAAAACTGTTTTTT.

The V call is TRBV7-9, the J call TRBJ1-3; 7 nucleotides agree with TRBD1. The ends lost 2 bases at V and 0 bases at J; junction bases unmatched: 7. The CDR3 totals 17 residues. CDR1 is SEHNR and CDR2 is FQNEAQ in the germline V gene (reference sequence). CDR3 sequence reads: CASSLSGQAFSGNTIYF. CDR3 nucleotide sequence: TGTGCCAGCAGCTTATCAGGACAGGCGTTCTCTGGAAACACCATATATTTT. Drawing the rest from reference TRBV7-9 and TRBJ1-3, the complete variable domain is DTGVSQNPRHKITKRGQNVTFRCDPISEHNRLYWYRQTLGQGPEFLTYFQNEAQLEKSRLLSDRFSAERPKGSFSTLEIQRTEQGDSAMYLCASSLSGQAFSGNTIYFGEGSWLTVV.

The CDR3 DNA sequence: TGTGCCACCAGCAGAATCACAGGGGCAGCTTTCTACGAGCAGTACTTC. Translation gives CATSRITGAAFYEQYF. The chain uses TRBV15 and TRBJ2-7, with 7 bases that match TRBD1. Trimming cost V 2 bases and J 3 bases; bases outside gene matches: 10. The germline V gene has CDR1 LNHNV and CDR2 YYDKDF (reference sequence). The CDR3 runs 16 residues.

The chain recombines TRBV5-1 with TRBJ2-2; D is uncertain. Germline V gives CDR1 SGHRS, CDR2 YFSETQ. Trimming took off 5 bases at V and 2 bases at J, with 10 bases between the two ends. The CDR3 is 14 residues long. The CDR3 DNA follows: TGCGCCAGCAGGGGCGACACCAACACCGGGGAGCTGTTTTTT. Protein sequence: CASRGDTNTGELFF.

The chain joins TRBV27 to TRBJ1-1; D remains unclear. CDR3 length equals 12 residues. Trimming removed 3 bases from V and 5 bases from J, with 7 bases in between. Germline lookup yields CDR1 MNHEY and CDR2 SMNVEV (reference sequence). CDR3 in amino acids: CASSLRGTEAFF. The CDR3 coding sequence is TGTGCCAGCAGTTTGCGAGGTACTGAAGCTTTCTTT.

This rearrangement joins TRBV5-1 to TRBJ2-5; 9 bases are a match to TRBD2. The CDR3 totals 15 residues. V was clipped by 4 bases and J by 4 bases; unmatched bases: 8. From germline, CDR1 is SGHRS and CDR2 YFSETQ. Here the CDR3 reads CASSTASGAGETQYF. The CDR3 DNA follows: TGCGCCAGCAGCACTGCTAGCGGGGCGGGAGAGACCCAGTACTTC.

In its sample, this clone was seen once. This sequence joins TRBV5-6 and TRBJ2-4, with D possibly matching TRBD2 (6 bases). Trimming took 1 base from V and 5 from J, leaving 13 bases between them. This CDR3 spans 15 amino acids. Germline CDR1 reads SGHDT; CDR2 reads YYEEEE. The CDR3: CASSLSGRVQNIQYF. The CDR3 bases are TGTGCCAGCAGCTTGTCCGGGAGAGTCCAAAACATTCAGTACTTC.

This chain links TRBV5-7 with TRBJ1-6; the match to TRBD1 covers 7 bases. TRBV5-7 is an open reading frame whose function is uncertain. This CDR3 comprises 19 residues. J gave up 3 bases and V 2 bases, and 14 bases lay outside the gene matches. CDR3 nucleotide sequence: TGTGCCAGCAGCTTCCCTACAGGGGACAGCTACGTCTATAATTCACCCCTCCACTTT. Amino acid sequence: CASSFPTGDSYVYNSPLHF.

V usage is TRBV13 and J usage is TRBJ2-7, with a possible D match to TRBD1 (6 bases). The CDR3 is made up of 15 amino acids. Germline lookup yields CDR1 PRHDT and CDR2 FYEKMQ (reference sequence). Trimming removed 5 bases from V and 4 bases from J, with 18 bases in between. CDR3 coding DNA: TGTGCCAGCAGCCTCGCCCCCGGGACATATTACGAGCAGTACTTC. It yields the protein CASSLAPGTYYEQYF.

The chain joins TRBV11-3 to TRBJ2-5; the D gene is possibly TRBD2 (7 bases). Germline values: CDR1 SGHNT, CDR2 YENEEA. V was clipped by 1 base and J by 2 bases, with 17 bases between them. This CDR3 has 17 residues. The CDR3 nucleotides read TGTGCCAGCAGCTTAGTTGAGTGGGGGGGCCGTCAAGAGACCCAGTACTTC. It is translated as CASSLVEWGGRQETQYF.

This rearrangement joins TRBV2 to TRBJ2-4, with D perhaps matching TRBD1 (6 bases). V gave up 6 bases and J gave up 0 bases, with 12 bases separating them. Per germline, CDR1 SNHLY and CDR2 FYNNEI. There are 15 residues in the CDR3. CDR3 region: CASSLNRVAKNIQYF. The CDR3 DNA reads TGTGCCAGCAGCCTGAACAGGGTAGCCAAAAACATTCAGTACTTC. Supplemented by reference TRBV2 and TRBJ2-4, the full variable domain reads EPEVTQTPSHQVTQMGQEVILRCVPISNHLYFYWYRQILGQKVEFLVSFYNNEISEKSEIFDDQFSVERPDGSNFTLKIRSTKLEDSAMYFCASSLNRVAKNIQYFGAGTRLSVL.

The J gene is TRBJ2-7, the V gene TRBV5-4; D perhaps matches TRBD2 (5 bases). This CDR3 has 13 residues. With 4 bases removed from V and 3 bases from J, the gap between germline ends came to 11 bases. Germline CDR1 SGHNT, CDR2 YYREEE (reference sequence). The CDR3 is CASSQEVGYEQYF. CDR3 sequence (DNA): TGTGCCAGCAGCCAGGAGGTGGGCTACGAGCAGTACTTC. The variable domain in full, completed from reference TRBV5-4 and TRBJ2-7, reads ETGVTQSPTHLIKTRGQQVTLRCSSQSGHNTVSWYQQALGQGPQFIFQYYREEENGRGNFPPRFSGLQFPNYSSELNVNALELDDSALYLCASSQEVGYEQYFGPGTRLTVT.

This chain connects TRBV7-6 to TRBJ1-3; D ambiguous. The CDR3 is 13 amino acids. CDR1 and CDR2 (germline): SGHVS, FNYEAQ. Trimming left V 3 bases short and J 8 bases short, with 11 bases between. The chain's CDR3 is CASSFETGYTIYF. DNA for the CDR3: TGTGCCAGCAGCTTTGAGACGGGTTACACCATATATTTT.

The CDR3 here is CASSIASSRTEAFF. The CDR3 region has the DNA TGTGCCAGTAGTATAGCTAGCTCAAGGACTGAAGCTTTCTTT. V and J are TRBV19 and TRBJ1-1, with D uncertain. CDR3 size: 14 residues. V gave up 1 base and J gave up 5 bases, with 11 bases separating them. Germline loops: CDR1 LNHDA, CDR2 SQIVND (reference sequence).

This chain links TRBV19 with TRBJ2-1, with D maybe TRBD1 (6 bases). Germline loops: CDR1 LNHDA, CDR2 SQIVND (reference sequence). V lost 3 bases and J lost 4, with 10 bases in between. The CDR3 has 14 amino acids. The chain's CDR3 is CASSMDSFYNEQFF. In nucleotides, the CDR3 is TGTGCCAGTAGTATGGACAGCTTTTACAATGAGCAGTTCTTC.

The chain recombines TRBV24-1 with TRBJ1-1; 10 positions match TRBD1. Germline trimming cut 4 bases from V and 5 bases from J; bases unmatched to any gene: 6. The CDR3 has 15 residues. In germline, CDR1 is KGHDR, CDR2 SFDVKD. CDR3 sequence (DNA): TGTGCCACCAGTGAAGCAGACAGGGGGCAGACTGAAGCTTTCTTT. Its protein is CATSEADRGQTEAFF.

The chain carries TRBV6-1 and TRBJ2-2; D remains unclear. Trimming stripped 0 bases from V and 7 bases from J, with 3 bases between. CDR1 is MNHNS, CDR2 SASEGT, per germline. This CDR3 spans 12 amino acids. The chain's CDR3 is CASSEARGELFF. CDR3 DNA sequence: TGTGCCAGCAGTGAAGCTCGCGGGGAGCTGTTTTTT.

The genes are TRBV7-2 and TRBJ2-3; weak D call: TRBD1 (6 bases). CDR3 size: 13 residues. The ends were cut back, 4 bases at V and 4 bases at J, with 9 bases in the middle. CDR1 and CDR2 from the germline V gene are SGHTA and FQGNSA. The CDR3 protein is CASSSQGPDTQYF. The CDR3 DNA sequence: TGTGCCAGCAGCTCACAGGGCCCAGATACGCAGTATTTT.

The CDR3 DNA is TGTGCCAGCAGCGCTAGCGGGGTACAAGAGACCCAGTACTTC. Protein product: CASSASGVQETQYF. The gene calls are TRBV9 and TRBJ2-5, with 9 bases matching TRBD2. The J segment lost 2 bases and the V segment lost 3 bases, leaving 2 bases of the junction unmatched. The V gene's germline CDR1 is SGDLS and CDR2 YYNGEE. There are 14 residues in the CDR3.

V gene TRBV2 combines with J gene TRBJ1-1; tentative D call: TRBD1 (6 bases). V lost 4 bases and J 3 bases, leaving 12 bases between the germline ends. The germline CDR1 and CDR2 sequences are SNHLY and FYNNEI. The CDR3 consists of 14 residues. CDR3 protein: CASSGSGVYTEAFF. CDR3 DNA: TGTGCCAGCAGTGGTTCAGGGGTGTACACTGAAGCTTTCTTT.

The rearrangement uses TRBV7-6 and TRBJ1-1; no reliable D call. The germline V gene has CDR1 SGHVS and CDR2 FNYEAQ. The CDR3 length is 16 residues. Trimming pared 4 bases from V and 0 bases from J, leaving 15 bases between. The CDR3 loop reads CASSWVVPEVNTEAFF. In DNA form, the CDR3 reads TGTGCCAGCAGCTGGGTTGTCCCCGAGGTGAACACTGAAGCTTTCTTT.

V and J are TRBV19 and TRBJ2-1, with 7 bases that match TRBD2. Per germline, CDR1 LNHDA and CDR2 SQIVND (reference sequence). The CDR3 totals 16 residues. Germline trimming cut 3 bases from V and 2 bases from J; bases unmatched to any gene: 7. The CDR3 here is CASSIRGVGAYNEQFF. In DNA, the CDR3 is TGTGCCAGTAGTATTCGGGGGGTTGGGGCCTACAATGAGCAGTTCTTC.

As for this clone: Other DNA sequences within the sample encode an identical CDR3. V usage is TRBV10-3 and J usage is TRBJ2-7; possible D gene TRBD1, 6 bases. The CDR3 consists of 12 residues. Germline V gene lookup returns CDR1 ENHRY and CDR2 SYGVKD. V was shortened by 6 bases and J by 1 base, with 7 bases between the two germline ends. This CDR3 is CAISTGSYEQYF. The CDR3 coding sequence is TGTGCCATCAGCACAGGGTCCTACGAGCAGTACTTC.

This clone has only one observation. The rearrangement joins TRBV3-1 (or the pseudogene TRBV3-2) to TRBJ2-1, with 7 bases matching TRBD2. From germline, CDR1 is LGHDT and CDR2 YNNKEL (reference sequence). This CDR3 contains 17 residues. The V gene end was trimmed by 3 bases and the J gene end by 3 bases; junction bases not matched to a gene: 11. The CDR3 region is CASSQVGGEVGYNEQFF. In nucleotides, the CDR3 is TGTGCCAGCAGCCAGGTGGGGGGGGAGGTGGGCTACAATGAGCAGTTCTTC.

The V gene is TRBV19, the J gene TRBJ2-1; 7 bases align to TRBD2. CDR1 LNHDA and CDR2 SQIVND come from the germline V gene (reference sequence). The CDR3 loop spans 13 amino acids. Trimming removed 3 bases from V and 8 bases from J; junction bases left unmatched: 4. In DNA form, the CDR3 reads TGTGCCAGTAGTATCGGCGGGAGCCATGAGCAGTTCTTC. The encoded protein is CASSIGGSHEQFF.

V gene TRBV11-3 combines with J gene TRBJ2-1; 14 bases align to TRBD2. The CDR3 extends over 14 amino acids. Germline CDR1 SGHNT, CDR2 YENEEA. V lost 5 bases to trimming and J lost 8 bases; unmatched junction nucleotides: 2. The CDR3 loop reads CASSTGLAGDEQFF. CDR3 bases: TGTGCCAGCAGCACGGGACTAGCGGGAGATGAGCAGTTCTTC.

This clone was seen just once. The rearrangement joins TRBV6-2 or TRBV6-3 to TRBJ2-3; 7 positions agree with TRBD1. J was trimmed by 10 bases and V by 5 bases; bases with no gene match: 3. The CDR3 is 11 residues long. The V gene's germline CDR1 is MNHEY and CDR2 SVGEGT. CDR3 amino acids: CASSRQGAQYF. The CDR3 DNA reads TGTGCCAGCAGTCGACAGGGTGCGCAGTATTTT.

The V and J genes are TRBV27 and TRBJ2-7, with 8 bases matching TRBD2. Per the germline V gene, CDR1 is MNHEY and CDR2 is SMNVEV (reference sequence). This CDR3 is built from 16 residues. Trimming at V came to 3 bases and at J to 3 bases, leaving 10 bases not matched to a gene. In DNA, the CDR3 is TGTGCCAGCAGTTTGACGGTTGTTAGCGGGGACTACGAGCAGTACTTC. Protein sequence: CASSLTVVSGDYEQYF.